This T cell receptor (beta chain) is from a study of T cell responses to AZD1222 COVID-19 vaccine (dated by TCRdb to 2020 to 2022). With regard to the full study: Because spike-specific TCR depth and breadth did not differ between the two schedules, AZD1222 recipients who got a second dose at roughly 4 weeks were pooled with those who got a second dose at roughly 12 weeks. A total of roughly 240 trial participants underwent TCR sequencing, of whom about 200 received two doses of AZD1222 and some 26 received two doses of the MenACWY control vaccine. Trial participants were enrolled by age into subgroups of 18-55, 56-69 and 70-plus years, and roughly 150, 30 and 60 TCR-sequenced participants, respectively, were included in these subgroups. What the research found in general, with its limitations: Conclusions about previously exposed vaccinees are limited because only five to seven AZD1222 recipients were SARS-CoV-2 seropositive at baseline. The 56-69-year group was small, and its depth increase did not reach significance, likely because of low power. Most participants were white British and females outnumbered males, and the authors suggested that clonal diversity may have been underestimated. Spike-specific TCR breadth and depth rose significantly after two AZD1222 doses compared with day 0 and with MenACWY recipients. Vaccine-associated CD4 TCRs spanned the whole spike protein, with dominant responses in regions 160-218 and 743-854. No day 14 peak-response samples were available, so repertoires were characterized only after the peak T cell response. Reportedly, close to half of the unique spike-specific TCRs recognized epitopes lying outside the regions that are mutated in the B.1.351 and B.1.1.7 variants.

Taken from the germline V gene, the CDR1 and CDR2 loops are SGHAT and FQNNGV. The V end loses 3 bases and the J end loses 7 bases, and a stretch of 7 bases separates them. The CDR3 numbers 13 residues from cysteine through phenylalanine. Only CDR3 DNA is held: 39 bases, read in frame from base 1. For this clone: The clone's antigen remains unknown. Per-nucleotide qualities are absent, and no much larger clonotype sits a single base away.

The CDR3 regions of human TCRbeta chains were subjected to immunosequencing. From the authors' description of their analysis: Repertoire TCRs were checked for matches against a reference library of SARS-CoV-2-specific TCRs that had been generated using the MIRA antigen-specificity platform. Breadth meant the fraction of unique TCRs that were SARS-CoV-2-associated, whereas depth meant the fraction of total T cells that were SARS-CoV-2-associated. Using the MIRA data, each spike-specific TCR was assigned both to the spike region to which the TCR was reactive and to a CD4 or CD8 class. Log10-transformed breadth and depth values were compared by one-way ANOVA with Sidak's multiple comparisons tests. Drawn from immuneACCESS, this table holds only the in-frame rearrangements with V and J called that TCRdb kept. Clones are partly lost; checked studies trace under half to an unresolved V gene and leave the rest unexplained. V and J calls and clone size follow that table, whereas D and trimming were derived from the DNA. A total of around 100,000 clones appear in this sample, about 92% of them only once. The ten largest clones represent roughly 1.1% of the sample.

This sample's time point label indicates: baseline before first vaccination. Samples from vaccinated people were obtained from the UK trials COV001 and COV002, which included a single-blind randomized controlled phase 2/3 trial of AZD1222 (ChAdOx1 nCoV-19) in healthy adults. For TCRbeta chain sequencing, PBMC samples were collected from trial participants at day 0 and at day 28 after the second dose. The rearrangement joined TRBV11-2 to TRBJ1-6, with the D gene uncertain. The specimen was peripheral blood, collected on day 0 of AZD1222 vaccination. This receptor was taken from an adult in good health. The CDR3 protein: CASSLAQNSPLHF. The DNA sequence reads TGTGCCAGCAGCTTGGCACAAAATTCACCCCTCCACTTT.